This TCR beta chain derives from a study of cytomegalovirus exposure and HLA in healthy donors. On the study more broadly: HLA-typed donors contributed some 77 million unique TCRs, which were held in an early data release. Study-wide results and limits: Common viral pathogens seemed, in a later analysis, to connect with several of the most significant clusters. For presence/absence analyses, sequencing depth was assumed to be roughly uniform across donors.

On this clone itself: The antigen is undetermined.

Primers included in the PCR were 60 Vbeta and 13 Jbeta primers. Produced via immunoSEQ multiplex PCR; TCRdb's table is partial and in-frame only. The sample includes some 170,000 clones, 80% to 90% seen only once; the top ten take 4.9%. The germline CDR1 and CDR2 sequences are SEHNR and FQNEAQ (reference sequence). V lost 1 base, J lost 8 bases, and 14 bases lay in between. The CDR3 loop spans 14 amino acids. Sequencing was carried out using PBMCs. This clonotype was obtained from a young woman in good health and CMV-seropositive. The gene calls are TRBV7-9 and TRBJ1-2; tentative D call: TRBD1 (5 bases). For the CDR3, the DNA is TGTGCCAGCAGCTTAGAGGCGCAGGGTCGCGGCTACACCTTC. Protein: CASSLEAQGRGYTF.